These T cell receptor beta chains were read from a single sample in a study of molecular identifiers for immune sequencing clone quantification. TCRdb re-derived calls from the PCR reads in MiXCR, one entry per CDR3 protein. Of about 32,000 distinct CDR3 sequences listed, approximately 19% are singletons. Sequencing input: naive CD8+ T cells from blood, with Jurkat cell RNA spiked in. The receptors were gathered from a human donor in good health. Some libraries in this study had Jurkat cell RNA spiked in. Both conserved end residues are part of each CDR3. D genes are given only for firm matches. The size entry is marked missing in some rows and otherwise reads once, few, many or a size class.

clone size: many; J gene: TRBJ1-5; V gene: TRBV15; D gene: TRBD1; CDR3 DNA: TGTGCCACCAGACAGGGGGGGCTCAATCAGCCCCAGCATTTT; CDR3 protein: CATRQGGLNQPQHF
clone size: many; J gene: TRBJ1-5; V gene: TRBV4-1; D gene: -; CDR3 DNA: TGCGCCAGCAGCCAAGTTGGGGGGCAGCCCCAGCATTTT; CDR3 protein: CASSQVGGQPQHF
clone size: many; J gene: TRBJ2-7; V gene: TRBV12-3/TRBV12-4; D gene: -; CDR3 DNA: TGTGCCAGCGCGACAACCCTGAGATCCTATCAAGAGCAGTACTTC; CDR3 protein: CASATTLRSYQEQYF
clone size: many; J gene: TRBJ2-7; V gene: TRBV7-2; D gene: -; CDR3 DNA: TGTGCCAGCAGCTTTTACACCTACTACGAGCAGTACTTC; CDR3 protein: CASSFYTYYEQYF
clone size: many; J gene: TRBJ2-5; V gene: TRBV13; D gene: -; CDR3 DNA: TGTGCCAGCAGTAGGGTCCAAGAGACCCAGTACTTC; CDR3 protein: CASSRVQETQYF
clone size: many; J gene: TRBJ2-7; V gene: TRBV5-6; D gene: -; CDR3 DNA: TGTGCCAGCATGGGTCCATTCCGCTACGAGCAGTACTTC; CDR3 protein: CASMGPFRYEQYF
clone size: many; J gene: TRBJ2-6; V gene: TRBV11-3; D gene: -; CDR3 DNA: TGTGCCAGCAGCGCAGGTGGGGCCAACGTCCTGACTTTC; CDR3 protein: CASSAGGANVLTF
clone size: few; J gene: TRBJ1-2; V gene: TRBV29-1; D gene: -; CDR3 DNA: TGCAGCGTTGATTCAACCATCTATGGCTACACCTTC; CDR3 protein: CSVDSTIYGYTF
clone size: many; J gene: TRBJ2-5; V gene: TRBV9; D gene: -; CDR3 DNA: TGTGCCAGCAGCGTAGAGGACTCCTTAAAAGAGACCCAGTACTTC; CDR3 protein: CASSVEDSLKETQYF
clone size: many; J gene: TRBJ2-3; V gene: TRBV7-6; D gene: TRBD2; CDR3 DNA: TGTGCCAGCAGCCCCCATAGGAGCGGGGGGAGAGATACGCAGTATTTT; CDR3 protein: CASSPHRSGGRDTQYF
clone size: many; J gene: TRBJ1-1; V gene: TRBV5-5; D gene: -; CDR3 DNA: TGTGCCAGCAGCTTTGGAATGAACACTGAAGCTTTCTTT; CDR3 protein: CASSFGMNTEAFF
clone size: many; J gene: TRBJ2-1; V gene: TRBV9; D gene: -; CDR3 DNA: TGTGCCAGCAGCGTAGCTCTAGTTGATGAGCAGTTCTTC; CDR3 protein: CASSVALVDEQFF
clone size: -; J gene: TRBJ2-5; V gene: TRBV29-1; D gene: TRBD1; CDR3 DNA: TGCAGCGCAACGACAGGGCGGGACCAAGAGACCCAGTACTTC; CDR3 protein: CSATTGRDQETQYF
clone size: many; J gene: TRBJ1-2; V gene: TRBV18; D gene: -; CDR3 DNA: TGTGCCAGCTCCACCAGGGAGCCCATTAACTATGGCTACACCTTC; CDR3 protein: CASSTREPINYGYTF
clone size: many; J gene: TRBJ2-7; V gene: TRBV7-2; D gene: -; CDR3 DNA: TGTGCCAGCAGCCTCCTACAGGGCACCTACGAGCAGTACTTC; CDR3 protein: CASSLLQGTYEQYF
clone size: many; J gene: TRBJ1-4; V gene: TRBV5-6; D gene: -; CDR3 DNA: TGTGCCAGCAGCCCGGCCGACAGTCAGGTGGAAAAACTGTTTTTT; CDR3 protein: CASSPADSQVEKLFF
clone size: many; J gene: TRBJ2-3; V gene: TRBV10-3; D gene: -; CDR3 DNA: TGTGCCATCAGTCTGCAGGAGTTGGATACGCAGTATTTT; CDR3 protein: CAISLQELDTQYF
clone size: -; J gene: TRBJ2-3; V gene: TRBV19; D gene: -; CDR3 DNA: TGTGCCAGTAGTTTGGGCAGCACAGATACGCGGTATTTT; CDR3 protein: CASSLGSTDTRYF
clone size: few; J gene: TRBJ2-7; V gene: TRBV4-3; D gene: -; CDR3 DNA: TGCGCCAGCAGCCCTGAAGGGGGGGGAACCTACGAGCAGTACTTC; CDR3 protein: CASSPEGGGTYEQYF
clone size: many; J gene: TRBJ2-7; V gene: TRBV4-1; D gene: TRBD1; CDR3 DNA: TGCGCCAGCAGCCAACTACCCGGGACAGGCTACGAGCAGTACTTC; CDR3 protein: CASSQLPGTGYEQYF
clone size: -; J gene: TRBJ2-3; V gene: TRBV7-9; D gene: TRBD1; CDR3 DNA: TGTGCCAGCAGCTGGGACAGTAGAATTACCTTCACAGATACGCAGTATTTT; CDR3 protein: CASSWDSRITFTDTQYF
clone size: many; J gene: TRBJ1-3; V gene: TRBV7-9; D gene: -; CDR3 DNA: TGTGCCAGCAGCGGCGAACAGGCATCTGGAAACACCATATATTTT; CDR3 protein: CASSGEQASGNTIYF
clone size: many; J gene: TRBJ2-7; V gene: TRBV5-4; D gene: -; CDR3 DNA: TGTGCCAGCAGCTTTGGTAGCATTGGGTACGAGCAGTACTTC; CDR3 protein: CASSFGSIGYEQYF
clone size: few; J gene: TRBJ2-5; V gene: TRBV4-1; D gene: TRBD2; CDR3 DNA: TGCGCCAGCAGCCTAGTTGTGGGTAGCGGGGTCCAAGAGACCCAGTACTTC; CDR3 protein: CASSLVVGSGVQETQYF
clone size: few; J gene: TRBJ2-1; V gene: TRBV6-5; D gene: -; CDR3 DNA: TGTGCCAGCAGTTACTTAGGAGGGGGCAATGAGCAGTTCTTC; CDR3 protein: CASSYLGGGNEQFF
clone size: few; J gene: TRBJ2-2; V gene: TRBV7-8; D gene: -; CDR3 DNA: TGTGCCAGCATGACGTTCGCGAACACCGGGGAGCTGTTTTTT; CDR3 protein: CASMTFANTGELFF
clone size: -; J gene: TRBJ2-7; V gene: TRBV19; D gene: TRBD1; CDR3 DNA: TGTGCCAGTAGCCTGGGACAGGCCCCTACGACGGAGCAGTACTTC; CDR3 protein: CASSLGQAPTTEQYF
clone size: -; J gene: TRBJ2-1; V gene: TRBV20-1; D gene: -; CDR3 DNA: TGCAGTGCTAGAGATCGGGTTAGTTCTTCCTACAATGGGCAGTTCTTC; CDR3 protein: CSARDRVSSSYNGQFF
clone size: -; J gene: TRBJ2-4; V gene: TRBV11-2; D gene: TRBD2; CDR3 DNA: TGTGCCAGCAGCTTAGCTTCTAGCGGGGGTCTAGCCAAAAACATTCAGTACTTC; CDR3 protein: CASSLASSGGLAKNIQYF
clone size: -; J gene: TRBJ2-7; V gene: TRBV27; D gene: TRBD1; CDR3 DNA: TGTGCCAGCAGTTACCGGGACAGGGGATATGAGCAGTACTTC; CDR3 protein: CASSYRDRGYEQYF
clone size: many; J gene: TRBJ2-1; V gene: TRBV4-3; D gene: TRBD2; CDR3 DNA: TGCGCCAGCAGCCAAGAAGGAGTAGCGGGAGATAATGAGCAGTTCTTC; CDR3 protein: CASSQEGVAGDNEQFF
clone size: many; J gene: TRBJ2-7; V gene: TRBV5-4; D gene: -; CDR3 DNA: TGTGCCAGCAGCTTCGGTGGTGCTGAAGCCTACGAGCAGTACTTC; CDR3 protein: CASSFGGAEAYEQYF
clone size: many; J gene: TRBJ2-7; V gene: TRBV29-1; D gene: TRBD2; CDR3 DNA: TGCAGCGTTGAGAGGACTAGCGGGAGTATCCCCTACGAGCAGTACTTC; CDR3 protein: CSVERTSGSIPYEQYF
clone size: many; J gene: TRBJ1-5; V gene: TRBV4-1; D gene: -; CDR3 DNA: TGCGCCAGCAGCCTCTACCACAGGGATCAGCCCCAGCATTTT; CDR3 protein: CASSLYHRDQPQHF
clone size: many; J gene: TRBJ2-3; V gene: TRBV6-2/TRBV6-3; D gene: TRBD2; CDR3 DNA: TGTGCCAGCAGTTCCGAGCGAGCGGGAGTACCGGATACGCAGTATTTT; CDR3 protein: CASSSERAGVPDTQYF
clone size: few; J gene: TRBJ2-2; V gene: TRBV24-1; D gene: -; CDR3 DNA: TGTGCCACCAGTGACGCGAACGGGGGGCTGTTTTTT; CDR3 protein: CATSDANGGLFF
clone size: -; J gene: TRBJ2-7; V gene: TRBV12-3/TRBV12-4; D gene: -; CDR3 DNA: TGTGCCAGCAGTCCGCACAGGGATTTGGCTTACGAGCAGTACTTC; CDR3 protein: CASSPHRDLAYEQYF
clone size: -; J gene: TRBJ1-1; V gene: TRBV4-3; D gene: -; CDR3 DNA: TGCGCCAGCAGCCAAGCAGGAGCTTTCTTT; CDR3 protein: CASSQAGAFF
clone size: medium-sized; J gene: TRBJ2-7; V gene: TRBV28; D gene: -; CDR3 DNA: TGTGCCAGCAGTTCCCGGAAATACCGCTACGAGCAGTACTTC; CDR3 protein: CASSSRKYRYEQYF
clone size: many; J gene: TRBJ2-5; V gene: TRBV12-3/TRBV12-4; D gene: -; CDR3 DNA: TGTGCCAGCAGTTGGGGACCAACTAACCAAGAGACCCAGTACTTC; CDR3 protein: CASSWGPTNQETQYF
clone size: few; J gene: TRBJ2-7; V gene: TRBV29-1; D gene: TRBD2; CDR3 DNA: TGCAGCGTTGGGACTAGCGGCCACTACGAGCAGTACTTC; CDR3 protein: CSVGTSGHYEQYF
clone size: -; J gene: TRBJ1-2; V gene: TRBV27; D gene: -; CDR3 DNA: TGTGCCAGCAGTTTAGGAGGAGAACCCTACTATGGCTACACCTTC; CDR3 protein: CASSLGGEPYYGYTF
clone size: -; J gene: TRBJ2-7; V gene: TRBV6-1; D gene: -; CDR3 DNA: TGTGCCAGCAGAGATATCTACGAGCAGTACTTC; CDR3 protein: CASRDIYEQYF
clone size: many; J gene: TRBJ2-7; V gene: TRBV15; D gene: TRBD1; CDR3 DNA: TGTGCCACCAGCAGAGATTCCCCGGGACAGGGATTATGGGAGCAGTACTTC; CDR3 protein: CATSRDSPGQGLWEQYF
clone size: many; J gene: TRBJ2-2; V gene: TRBV3-1; D gene: TRBD1; CDR3 DNA: TGTGCCAGCAGCCCCCCAAGACAGGGGGTTACCGGGGAGCTGTTTTTT; CDR3 protein: CASSPPRQGVTGELFF
clone size: many; J gene: TRBJ2-1; V gene: TRBV2; D gene: -; CDR3 DNA: TGTGCCAGCAGTGAAGCGGAGGGCGTCGGATACAATGAGCAGTTCTTC; CDR3 protein: CASSEAEGVGYNEQFF
clone size: few; J gene: TRBJ2-1; V gene: TRBV10-2; D gene: -; CDR3 DNA: TGCGCCAGCAGTCTAAGCTCCTACAATGAGCAGTTCTTC; CDR3 protein: CASSLSSYNEQFF
clone size: many; J gene: TRBJ2-7; V gene: TRBV7-2; D gene: -; CDR3 DNA: TGTGCCAGCAGCCCACAGAACGAGCAGTACTTC; CDR3 protein: CASSPQNEQYF